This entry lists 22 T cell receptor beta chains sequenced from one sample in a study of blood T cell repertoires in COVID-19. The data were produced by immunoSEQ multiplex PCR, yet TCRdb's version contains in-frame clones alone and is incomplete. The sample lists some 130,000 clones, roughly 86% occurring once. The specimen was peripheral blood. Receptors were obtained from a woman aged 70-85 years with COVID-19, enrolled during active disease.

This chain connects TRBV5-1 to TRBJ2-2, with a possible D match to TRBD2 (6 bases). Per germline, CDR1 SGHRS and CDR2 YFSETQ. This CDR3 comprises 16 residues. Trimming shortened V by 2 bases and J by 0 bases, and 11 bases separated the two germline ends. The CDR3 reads CASSLFSGTNTGELFF. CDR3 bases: TGCGCCAGCAGCTTATTTAGCGGAACGAACACCGGGGAGCTGTTTTTT.

The CDR3 spells CASSEAKWGKGQGASNEKLFF. The DNA for the CDR3 is TGTGCCAGCAGTGAAGCGAAGTGGGGCAAGGGACAGGGGGCCTCTAATGAAAAACTGTTTTTT. The chain is built from TRBV6-1 and TRBJ1-4; 12 positions agree with TRBD1. Per germline, CDR1 MNHNS and CDR2 SASEGT. The CDR3 spans 21 residues. The V gene end was trimmed by 0 bases and the J gene end by 3 bases; junction bases not matched to a gene: 14.

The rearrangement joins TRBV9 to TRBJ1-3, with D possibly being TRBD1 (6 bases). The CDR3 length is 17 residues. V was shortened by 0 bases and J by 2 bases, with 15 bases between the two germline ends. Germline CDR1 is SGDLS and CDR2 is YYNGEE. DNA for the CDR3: TGTGCCAGCAGCGTAGGTCAGGGGAACCCGCCTGGAAACACCATATATTTT. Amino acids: CASSVGQGNPPGNTIYF.

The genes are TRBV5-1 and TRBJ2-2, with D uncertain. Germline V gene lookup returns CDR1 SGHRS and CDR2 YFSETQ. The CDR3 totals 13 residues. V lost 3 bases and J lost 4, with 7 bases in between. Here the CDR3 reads CASSWAGTGELFF. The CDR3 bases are TGCGCCAGCAGCTGGGCTGGCACCGGGGAGCTGTTTTTT.

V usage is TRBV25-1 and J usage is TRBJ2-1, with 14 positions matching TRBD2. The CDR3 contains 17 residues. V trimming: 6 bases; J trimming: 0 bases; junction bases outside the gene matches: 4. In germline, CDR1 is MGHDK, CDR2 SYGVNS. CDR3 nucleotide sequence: TGTGCCAGCAGCGGACTAGCGGGGGGAAACTCCTACAATGAGCAGTTCTTC. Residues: CASSGLAGGNSYNEQFF.

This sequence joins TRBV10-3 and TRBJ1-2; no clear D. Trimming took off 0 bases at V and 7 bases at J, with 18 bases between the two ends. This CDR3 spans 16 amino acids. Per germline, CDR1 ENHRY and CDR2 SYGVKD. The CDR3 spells CAISESPRSVKGGYTF. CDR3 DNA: TGTGCCATCAGTGAGTCCCCACGGAGCGTTAAAGGTGGCTACACCTTC.

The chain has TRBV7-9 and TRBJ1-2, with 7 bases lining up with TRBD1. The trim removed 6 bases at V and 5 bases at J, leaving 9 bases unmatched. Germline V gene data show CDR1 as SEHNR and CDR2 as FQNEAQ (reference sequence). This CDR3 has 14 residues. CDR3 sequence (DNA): TGTGCCAGCAGTTCTCCGGGACAGCCGTATGGCTACACCTTC. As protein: CASSSPGQPYGYTF.

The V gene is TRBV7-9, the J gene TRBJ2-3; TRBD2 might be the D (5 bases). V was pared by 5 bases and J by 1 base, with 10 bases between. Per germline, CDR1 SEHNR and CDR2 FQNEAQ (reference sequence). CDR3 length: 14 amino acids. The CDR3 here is CASSKSGGTDTQYF. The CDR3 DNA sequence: TGTGCCAGCAGCAAAAGCGGAGGCACAGATACGCAGTATTTT.

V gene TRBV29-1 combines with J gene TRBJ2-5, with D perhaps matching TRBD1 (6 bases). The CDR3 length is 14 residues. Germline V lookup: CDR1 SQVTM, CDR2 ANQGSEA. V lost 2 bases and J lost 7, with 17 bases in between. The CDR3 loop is CSVERNRVLGTQYF. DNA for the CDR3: TGCAGCGTTGAACGGAACAGGGTATTGGGGACCCAGTACTTC.

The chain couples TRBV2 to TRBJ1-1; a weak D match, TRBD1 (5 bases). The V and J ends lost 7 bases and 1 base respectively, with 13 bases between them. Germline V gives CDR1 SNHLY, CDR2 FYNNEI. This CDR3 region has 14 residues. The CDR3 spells CASIRGLSNTEAFF. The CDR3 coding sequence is TGTGCCAGCATAAGGGGCCTTTCGAACACTGAAGCTTTCTTT.

CDR3 nucleotides: TGTGCCAGCAGTCCCTGGGGTCCGGGAGGCTACACCTTC. This gives the protein CASSPWGPGGYTF. The chain has TRBV6-6 and TRBJ1-2; D is unclear. V lost 5 bases to trimming and J lost 8 bases, with 15 bases between them. This CDR3 region has 13 residues. Germline-derived CDR1 and CDR2 are MNHNY and SVGAGI (reference sequence).

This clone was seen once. The CDR3 DNA reads as TGTGCCAGCAGTGAAGCGCAGGATAGTGAAAAACTGTTTTTT. It codes for CASSEAQDSEKLFF. The chain links TRBV6-1 to TRBJ1-4; D remains unclear. Trimming removed 0 bases at V and 7 bases at J, with 9 bases between. From germline, CDR1 is MNHNS and CDR2 SASEGT. This CDR3 spans 14 amino acids.

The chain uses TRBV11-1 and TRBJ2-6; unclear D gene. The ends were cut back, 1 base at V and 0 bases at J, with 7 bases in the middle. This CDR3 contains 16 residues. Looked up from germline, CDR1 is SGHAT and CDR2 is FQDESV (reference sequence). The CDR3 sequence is CASSLGLLSGANVLTF. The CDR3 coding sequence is TGTGCCAGCAGCTTAGGACTCCTCTCTGGGGCCAACGTCCTGACTTTC.

The CDR3 nucleotides are TGTGCCAGTAGTATCAATCAGGACTCCTACGAGCAGTACTTC. It specifies CASSINQDSYEQYF. The chain couples TRBV19 to TRBJ2-7; D is undetermined. The CDR3 loop spans 14 amino acids. The germline V gene encodes CDR1 LNHDA and CDR2 SQIVND (reference sequence). V was shortened by 3 bases and J by 0 bases, with 9 bases between the two germline ends.

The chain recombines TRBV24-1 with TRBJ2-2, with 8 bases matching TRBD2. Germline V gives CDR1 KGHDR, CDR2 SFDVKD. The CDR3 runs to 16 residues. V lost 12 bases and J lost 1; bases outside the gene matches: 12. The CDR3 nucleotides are TGTGCCGTTAGTAGACCGAGCGGGAGGAACACCGGGGAGCTGTTTTTT. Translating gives CAVSRPSGRNTGELFF.

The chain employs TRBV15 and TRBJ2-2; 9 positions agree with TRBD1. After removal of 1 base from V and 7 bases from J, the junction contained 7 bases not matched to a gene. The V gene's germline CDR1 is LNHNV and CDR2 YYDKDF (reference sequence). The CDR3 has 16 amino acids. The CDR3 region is CATSRGTGGPSGELFF. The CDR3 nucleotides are TGTGCCACCAGCAGAGGAACAGGGGGCCCGAGCGGGGAGCTGTTTTTT.

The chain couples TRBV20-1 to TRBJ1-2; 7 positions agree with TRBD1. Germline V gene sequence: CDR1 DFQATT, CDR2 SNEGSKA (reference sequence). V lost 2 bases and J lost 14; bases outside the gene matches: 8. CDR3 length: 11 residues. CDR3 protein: CSARRDSISTF. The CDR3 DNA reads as TGCAGTGCTAGAAGGGACAGTATCTCTACCTTC.

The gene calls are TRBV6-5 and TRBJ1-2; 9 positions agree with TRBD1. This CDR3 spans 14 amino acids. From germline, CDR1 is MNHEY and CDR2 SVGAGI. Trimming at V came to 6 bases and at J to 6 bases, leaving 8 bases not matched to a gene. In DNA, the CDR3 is TGTGCCAGCAGCCTAATAGACAGGGGGGATGGCTACACCTTC. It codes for CASSLIDRGDGYTF.

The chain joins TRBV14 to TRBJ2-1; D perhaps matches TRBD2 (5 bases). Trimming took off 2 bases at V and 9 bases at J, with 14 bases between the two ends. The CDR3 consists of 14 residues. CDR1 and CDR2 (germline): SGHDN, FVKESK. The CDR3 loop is CASSQMGVISEQFF. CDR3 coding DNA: TGTGCCAGCAGCCAAATGGGAGTAATATCTGAGCAGTTCTTC.

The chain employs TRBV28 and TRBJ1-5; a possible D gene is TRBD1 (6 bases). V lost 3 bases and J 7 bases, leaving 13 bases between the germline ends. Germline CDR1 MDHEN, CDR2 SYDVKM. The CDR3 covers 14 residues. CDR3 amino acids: CASSLGARGQPQHF. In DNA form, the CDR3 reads TGTGCCAGCAGTTTGGGGGCAAGGGGGCAGCCCCAGCATTTT. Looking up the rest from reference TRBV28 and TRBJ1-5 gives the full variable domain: DVKVTQSSRYLVKRTGEKVFLECVQDMDHENMFWYRQDPGLGLRLIYFSYDVKMKEKGDIPEGYSVSREKKERFSLILESASTNQTSMYLCASSLGARGQPQHFGDGTRLSIL.

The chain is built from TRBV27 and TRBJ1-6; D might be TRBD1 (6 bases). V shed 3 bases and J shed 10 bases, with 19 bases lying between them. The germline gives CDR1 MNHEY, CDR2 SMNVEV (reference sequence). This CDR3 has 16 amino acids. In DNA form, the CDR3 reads TGTGCCAGCAGTTTTTCAACAGGGTCGGGCTGGTCACCCCTCCACTTT. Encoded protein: CASSFSTGSGWSPLHF.

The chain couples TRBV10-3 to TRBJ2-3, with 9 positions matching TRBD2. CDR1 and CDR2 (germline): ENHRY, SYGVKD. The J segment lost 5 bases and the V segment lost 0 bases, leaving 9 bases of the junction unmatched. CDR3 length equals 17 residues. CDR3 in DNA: TGTGCCATCAGTGAGTCGAAATTAGCGGGGGCAGTAGATACGCAGTATTTT. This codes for CAISESKLAGAVDTQYF.